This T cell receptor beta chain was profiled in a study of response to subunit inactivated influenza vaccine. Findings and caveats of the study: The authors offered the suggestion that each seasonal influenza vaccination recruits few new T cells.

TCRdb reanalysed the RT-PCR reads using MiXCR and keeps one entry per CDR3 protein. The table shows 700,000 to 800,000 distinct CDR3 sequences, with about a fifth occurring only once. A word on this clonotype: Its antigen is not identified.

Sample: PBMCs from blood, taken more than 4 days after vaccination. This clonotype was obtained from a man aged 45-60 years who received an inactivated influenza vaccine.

Written as DNA, the CDR3 is TGCGCCAGCAACCCCGGACAGGGAAACATTCAGTACTTC. Amino acids: CASNPGQGNIQYF. The V gene is TRBV5-1, the J gene TRBJ2-4, with 8 bases matching TRBD1. This CDR3 is built from 13 residues. Germline V gene sequence: CDR1 SGHRS, CDR2 YFSETQ. V shed 6 bases and J 6 bases; nucleotides not matched to a gene: 5.